One sample yielded the 29 T cell receptor beta chains listed below, sequenced in a study of cytotoxic CD8 clonotypes in ibrutinib-treated CLL. Assay used: immunoSEQ multiplex PCR; TCRdb lists only in-frame clones, some missing. This sample has 43,000 or so clones, with approximately 70% found just once. The specimen was PBMCs, collected after 24 months of ibrutinib treatment. These receptors were collected from a human donor with chronic lymphocytic leukemia.

This rearrangement joins TRBV28 to TRBJ2-7, with 8 bases lining up with TRBD2. The V segment lost 3 bases and the J segment 0 bases; nucleotides outside the gene matches: 13. The CDR3 consists of 18 residues. From germline, CDR1 is MDHEN and CDR2 SYDVKM. CDR3 in amino acids: CASSFGDRGRRVSYEQYF. DNA of the CDR3: TGTGCCAGCAGTTTCGGGGATCGCGGGAGGCGCGTCTCCTACGAGCAGTACTTC.

The chain has TRBV2 and TRBJ2-3; TRBD2 might be the D (6 bases). The germline V and J ends were trimmed by 6 bases and 5 bases, with 6 bases remaining between them. This CDR3 contains 11 residues. In germline, CDR1 is SNHLY, CDR2 FYNNEI. CDR3 bases: TGTGCCAGCAGAGCGGGAGATACGCAGTATTTT. Encoded protein: CASRAGDTQYF.

The chain is built from TRBV10-3 and TRBJ2-7; TRBD2 matches at 12 bases. This CDR3 spans 15 amino acids. V was pared by 4 bases and J by 1 base, with 2 bases of the junction left unmatched. In germline, CDR1 is ENHRY, CDR2 SYGVKD. CDR3 region: CAISVGLAGSYEQYF. The CDR3 coding sequence is TGTGCCATCAGTGTCGGACTAGCGGGATCCTACGAGCAGTACTTC.

The rearrangement uses TRBV4-2 and TRBJ2-1, with unresolved D. Deletions cut 4 bases from V and 0 bases from J, with 13 bases between. This CDR3 is 16 amino acids long. Germline CDR1 reads LGHNA; CDR2 reads YNFKEQ. CDR3 region: CASSLALPSSYNEQFF. The DNA for the CDR3 is TGTGCCAGCAGCCTAGCCCTCCCAAGCTCCTACAATGAGCAGTTCTTC.

This clone was recorded once. This rearrangement joins TRBV28 to TRBJ1-1, with 10 bases aligning to TRBD1. The germline gives CDR1 MDHEN, CDR2 SYDVKM. V shed 5 bases and J 8 bases; nucleotides not matched to a gene: 8. The CDR3 length is 14 residues. CDR3 bases: TGTGCCAGCAGTCCACCCGGGACAGGGGAGGAAGCTTTCTTT. As protein: CASSPPGTGEEAFF.

The V gene is TRBV2, the J gene TRBJ1-4, with 7 bases identical to TRBD1. Germline CDR1 reads SNHLY; CDR2 reads FYNNEI. V lost 4 bases, J lost 9 bases, and 11 bases stayed unmatched. The length of the CDR3 is 15 residues. The CDR3 sequence is CASSVVGGEGKKLFF. For the CDR3, the DNA is TGTGCCAGCAGTGTGGTAGGGGGCGAAGGGAAAAAACTGTTTTTT.

V usage is TRBV5-1 and J usage is TRBJ2-1, with 7 bases matching TRBD2. V shed 4 bases, J shed 3 bases, and the junction held 10 bases outside the gene matches. Germline V gene lookup returns CDR1 SGHRS and CDR2 YFSETQ. This CDR3 contains 16 residues. CDR3 DNA sequence: TGCGCCAGCAGCCCAGGTGGTAGCGGGCTCTACAATGAGCAGTTCTTC. It translates to CASSPGGSGLYNEQFF.

V gene TRBV6-6 combines with J gene TRBJ2-7; D is possibly TRBD1 (5 bases). CDR1 and CDR2 from the germline V gene are MNHNY and SVGAGI (reference sequence). With 8 bases removed from V and 4 bases from J, the gap between germline ends came to 9 bases. The CDR3 spans 11 residues. CDR3 loop: CASQGSYEQYF. CDR3 bases: TGTGCCAGCCAGGGTTCTTACGAGCAGTACTTC.

This rearrangement joins TRBV7-2 to TRBJ2-7; 7 nucleotides match TRBD2. The CDR3 is 14 residues long. CDR1 is SGHTA, CDR2 FQGNSA, per germline. V was clipped by 1 base and J by 4 bases; unmatched bases: 4. CDR3 residues: CASSLGLAVYEQYF. CDR3 coding DNA: TGTGCCAGCAGCTTAGGCCTAGCGGTTTACGAGCAGTACTTC.

The CDR3 region has the DNA TGTGCCACCAGCAGAGATGCCAGAGCCACAGATACGCAGTATTTT. This encodes CATSRDARATDTQYF. V and J are TRBV15 and TRBJ2-3, with no clear D. Trimming took 0 bases from V and 2 from J, leaving 9 bases between them. The CDR3 has 15 amino acids. Germline CDR1 is LNHNV and CDR2 is YYDKDF (reference sequence). Full variable domain (outside the CDR3, taken from reference TRBV15 and TRBJ2-3): DAMVIQNPRYQVTQFGKPVTLSCSQTLNHNVMYWYQQKSSQAPKLLFHYYDKDFNNEADTPDNFQSRRPNTSFCFLDIRSPGLGDTAMYLCATSRDARATDTQYFGPGTRLTVL.

CDR3 amino acids: CASSSRGLAGGTGEQYF. CDR3 coding DNA: TGTGCCAGCAGCTCGCGGGGACTAGCGGGGGGCACGGGCGAGCAGTACTTC. V gene TRBV7-6 combines with J gene TRBJ2-7; 15 bases fit TRBD2. CDR3 length: 17 residues. The ends lost 4 bases at V and 6 bases at J; junction bases unmatched: 10. Germline V gene lookup returns CDR1 SGHVS and CDR2 FNYEAQ.

The chain recombines TRBV19 with TRBJ2-3; 10 nucleotides align to TRBD1. Germline V gives CDR1 LNHDA, CDR2 SQIVND (reference sequence). The V gene end was trimmed by 5 bases and the J gene end by 2 bases; junction bases not matched to a gene: 4. The CDR3 consists of 15 residues. As DNA, the CDR3 is TGTGCCAGTAGTCGGGGACAGGGGTCCACAGATACGCAGTATTTT. Translation: CASSRGQGSTDTQYF.

For this clone: The identical CDR3 is also encoded by other nucleotide sequences in the sample. V and J are TRBV2 and TRBJ1-1, with 9 positions matching TRBD1. The trim removed 6 bases at V and 1 base at J, leaving 0 bases unmatched. The CDR3 runs to 13 residues. CDR1 and CDR2 from the germline V gene are SNHLY and FYNNEI. The CDR3 coding sequence is TGTGCCAGCAGGGGACAGGGGAACACTGAAGCTTTCTTT. Its translation: CASRGQGNTEAFF.

This clone was picked up a small number of times. The gene calls are TRBV6-1 and TRBJ1-4, with D unresolved. Trimming left V 3 bases short and J 5 bases short, with 10 bases between. This CDR3 spans 14 amino acids. CDR1 is MNHNS and CDR2 is SASEGT in the germline V gene. CDR3 sequence (DNA): TGTGCCAGCAGTGATTGGCAGCTAAATGAAAAACTGTTTTTT. Translated: CASSDWQLNEKLFF.

J is TRBJ1-2 and V is TRBV5-4; 7 nucleotides align to TRBD1. Germline V gene data show CDR1 as SGHNT and CDR2 as YYREEE (reference sequence). This CDR3 spans 16 amino acids. V lost 0 bases and J lost 4; bases outside the gene matches: 9. The CDR3 loop is CASSLGQGKPTYGYTF. Here the CDR3 DNA reads TGTGCCAGCAGCTTGGGACAGGGAAAACCGACCTATGGCTACACCTTC. Combining the CDR3 with reference TRBV5-4 and TRBJ1-2 gives the whole variable domain ETGVTQSPTHLIKTRGQQVTLRCSSQSGHNTVSWYQQALGQGPQFIFQYYREEENGRGNFPPRFSGLQFPNYSSELNVNALELDDSALYLCASSLGQGKPTYGYTFGSGTRLTVV.

The chain carries TRBV28 and TRBJ1-1; D is unclear. Trimming removed 4 bases from V and 7 bases from J, with 10 bases in between. The germline V gene encodes CDR1 MDHEN and CDR2 SYDVKM. The CDR3 spans 12 residues. CDR3: CASSYLRLEAFF. As DNA, the CDR3 is TGTGCCAGCAGTTACTTGCGGCTTGAAGCTTTCTTT.

The V call is TRBV4-1, the J call TRBJ1-1; D unresolved. The CDR3 sequence is 15 residues long. Trimming pared 2 bases from V and 0 bases from J, leaving 10 bases between. Per the germline V gene, CDR1 is MGHRA and CDR2 is YSYEKL. The CDR3 DNA reads TGCGCCAGCAGCCAATCAGATAGGGTGAACACTGAAGCTTTCTTT. This gives the protein CASSQSDRVNTEAFF.

The chain carries TRBV5-1 and TRBJ1-3; 7 nucleotides line up with TRBD1. The ends lost 2 bases at V and 0 bases at J; junction bases unmatched: 8. The V gene's germline CDR1 is SGHRS and CDR2 YFSETQ. There are 17 residues in the CDR3. The CDR3 reads CASSFGQAGSSGNTIYF. CDR3 DNA sequence: TGCGCCAGCAGCTTCGGACAGGCCGGGAGCTCTGGAAACACCATATATTTT. Full variable domain (rest looked up from reference TRBV5-1 and TRBJ1-3): KAGVTQTPRYLIKTRGQQVTLSCSPISGHRSVSWYQQTPGQGLQFLFEYFSETQRNKGNFPGRFSGRQFSNSRSEMNVSTLELGDSALYLCASSFGQAGSSGNTIYFGEGSWLTVV.

This clone has just a few counts. The gene calls are TRBV6-1 and TRBJ2-7; 8 positions agree with TRBD1. CDR1 and CDR2 from the germline V gene are MNHNS and SASEGT. This CDR3 is 14 amino acids long. After removal of 3 bases from V and 3 bases from J, the junction contained 4 bases not matched to a gene. CDR3 DNA: TGTGCCAGCAGTGAGTGGACAGGGAACTACGAGCAGTACTTC. It is translated as CASSEWTGNYEQYF.

Only a few counts were recorded for this clone. This rearrangement joins TRBV28 to TRBJ2-2, with a weak D call TRBD1 (6 bases). This CDR3 is built from 19 residues. V shed 7 bases and J shed 7 bases, with 31 bases lying between them. Germline-derived CDR1 and CDR2 are MDHEN and SYDVKM. CDR3 nucleotide sequence: TGTGCCAGCATGGAGGTACACGACTGGCAGGGGCCGGGGAGCGGGGAGCTGTTTTTT. Amino acids: CASMEVHDWQGPGSGELFF.

The chain links TRBV15 to TRBJ2-1; 7 nucleotides match TRBD2. J was trimmed by 5 bases and V by 0 bases; bases with no gene match: 4. CDR1 LNHNV and CDR2 YYDKDF come from the germline V gene (reference sequence). This CDR3 has 15 residues. This chain's CDR3 is CATSRDQRENNEQFF. CDR3 in DNA: TGTGCCACCAGCAGAGATCAGCGGGAAAACAATGAGCAGTTCTTC.

The chain uses TRBV11-2 and TRBJ1-1; no reliable D call. CDR1 and CDR2 from the germline V gene are SGHAT and FQNNGV. Trimming removed 1 base at V and 10 bases at J, with 10 bases between. CDR3 length: 12 residues. This CDR3 reads CASSLGRFTAFF. Written as DNA, the CDR3 is TGTGCCAGCAGCTTAGGGCGTTTCACAGCTTTCTTT.

J is TRBJ1-5 and V is TRBV30, with a weak D call TRBD1 (5 bases). Germline CDR1 GTSNPN, CDR2 SVGIG (reference sequence). V gave up 1 base and J gave up 7 bases, with 11 bases separating them. This CDR3 region has 13 residues. This CDR3 is CAWSAGLRQPQHF. As DNA, the CDR3 is TGTGCCTGGAGTGCGGGACTGAGACAGCCCCAGCATTTT.

The rearrangement joins TRBV5-6 to TRBJ1-3; 8 bases agree with TRBD1. The trim removed 7 bases at V and 8 bases at J, leaving 8 bases unmatched. This CDR3 has 13 amino acids. Germline V lookup: CDR1 SGHDT, CDR2 YYEEEE. The CDR3 spells CASGPDRADTIYF. CDR3 nucleotide sequence: TGTGCCAGCGGACCGGACAGGGCGGACACCATATATTTT. The entire variable domain, with the rest obtained from reference TRBV5-6 and TRBJ1-3, is as follows: DAGVTQSPTHLIKTRGQQVTLRCSPKSGHDTVSWYQQALGQGPQFIFQYYEEEERQRGNFPDRFSGHQFPNYSSELNVNALLLGDSALYLCASGPDRADTIYFGEGSWLTVV.

V usage is TRBV5-1 and J usage is TRBJ1-5; D uncertain. The CDR3 contains 13 residues. V dropped 0 bases and J dropped 6 bases, with 7 bases sitting between them. Germline V gene data show CDR1 as SGHRS and CDR2 as YFSETQ. CDR3 in amino acids: CASSLEGVQPQHF. CDR3 DNA sequence: TGCGCCAGCAGCTTGGAAGGTGTTCAGCCCCAGCATTTT.

The genes are TRBV7-3 and TRBJ2-1; 10 bases align to TRBD2. The CDR3 sequence is 16 residues long. The V gene end was trimmed by 4 bases and the J gene end by 6 bases; junction bases not matched to a gene: 9. The germline V gene has CDR1 SGHTA and CDR2 FQGTGA. CDR3 DNA: TGTGCCAGCAGCTGGGGAGCGGGAGGGCCGGGCAATGAGCAGTTCTTC. It is translated as CASSWGAGGPGNEQFF.

In regard to this clone: A junction end diverges from the germline sequence, so it may reflect a read error. V and J are TRBV7-7 and TRBJ2-3, with 8 nucleotides matching TRBD2. Per the germline V gene, CDR1 is SSHAT and CDR2 is FNYEAQ (reference sequence). The CDR3 loop spans 16 amino acids. The CDR3 sequence is CASSPGLAPGGDTQYF. The CDR3 DNA follows: TGTGCTAGCAGCCCTGGACTAGCCCCGGGAGGAGATACGCAGTATTTT. Combining the CDR3 with reference TRBV7-7 and TRBJ2-3 gives the whole variable domain GAGVSQSPRYKVTKRGQDVTLRCDPISSHATLYWYQQALGQGPEFLTYFNYEAQPDKSGLPSDRFSAERPEGSISTLTIQRTEQRDSAMYRCASSPGLAPGGDTQYFGPGTRLTVL.

The rearrangement joins TRBV15 to TRBJ2-3, with D possibly being TRBD2 (6 bases). With 6 bases removed from V and 0 bases from J, the gap between germline ends came to 13 bases. Germline V lookup: CDR1 LNHNV, CDR2 YYDKDF (reference sequence). The CDR3 covers 15 residues. The CDR3 sequence: CATSLTSSSTDTQYF. As DNA, the CDR3 is TGTGCCACCAGTCTGACTAGTTCTAGCACAGATACGCAGTATTTT. Combining the CDR3 with reference TRBV15 and TRBJ2-3 gives the whole variable domain DAMVIQNPRYQVTQFGKPVTLSCSQTLNHNVMYWYQQKSSQAPKLLFHYYDKDFNNEADTPDNFQSRRPNTSFCFLDIRSPGLGDTAMYLCATSLTSSSTDTQYFGPGTRLTVL.

The CDR3 DNA follows: TGTGCCTTCCTTAGCGGGAGCGGCAATGAGCAGTTCTTC. It specifies CAFLSGSGNEQFF. This chain connects TRBV30 to TRBJ2-1; 9 bases are a match to TRBD2. CDR3 size: 13 residues. V lost 7 bases, J lost 6 bases, and 7 bases stayed unmatched. Germline values: CDR1 GTSNPN, CDR2 SVGIG (reference sequence).